These 24 T cell receptor beta chains were all obtained from the same sample, sequenced in a study of T-cell reconstitution after alpha-beta-depleted transplantation in children. Preparing the TCRbeta library involved the use of unique molecular identifiers. MiXCR, run by TCRdb on the PCR reads, gives a single entry per CDR3 protein. This sample has 670,000 or so distinct CDR3 sequences, with around 12% found just once. Sequenced here: PBMCs, sampled before TCRalphabeta/CD19-depleted stem cell transplant. These receptor sequences come from a girl aged 2 to 10 with congenital amegakaryocytic thrombocytopenia, due to receive a stem cell transplant.

At least ten counts were recorded for this clonotype. The CDR3 here is CASSLTLTGTNQPQHF. CDR3 bases: TGTGCCAGCAGCTTGACACTAACAGGGACCAATCAGCCCCAGCATTTT. This chain joins TRBV5-5 and TRBJ1-5, with D possibly TRBD1 on 6 matching bases. V was trimmed by 1 base and J by 3 bases, leaving 14 bases between them. Germline-derived CDR1 and CDR2 are SGHKS and YYEKEE (reference sequence). This CDR3 has 16 amino acids.

This clonotype was recorded a few times. In nucleotides, the CDR3 is TGCGCCAGCAGCTTGGGCAACCTGAACACCGGGGAGCTGTTTTTT. Translated: CASSLGNLNTGELFF. The rearrangement joins TRBV5-1 to TRBJ2-2, with D unresolved. V dropped 0 bases and J dropped 1 base, with 7 bases sitting between them. The CDR3 is 15 residues long. Germline lookup yields CDR1 SGHRS and CDR2 YFSETQ. Full variable domain (remainder filled in from reference TRBV5-1 and TRBJ2-2): KAGVTQTPRYLIKTRGQQVTLSCSPISGHRSVSWYQQTPGQGLQFLFEYFSETQRNKGNFPGRFSGRQFSNSRSEMNVSTLELGDSALYLCASSLGNLNTGELFFGEGSRLTVL.

This chain links TRBV7-2 with TRBJ2-1; 8 bases align to TRBD2. The CDR3 contains 16 residues. With V trimmed by 2 bases and J by 4 bases, 7 bases remained unmatched. From germline, CDR1 is SGHTA and CDR2 FQGNSA. DNA of the CDR3: TGTGCCAGCAGCTTATTGGGGCCTAGCGGGTACAATGAGCAGTTCTTC. Protein: CASSLLGPSGYNEQFF. The entire variable domain, with the rest obtained from reference TRBV7-2 and TRBJ2-1, is as follows: GAGVSQSPSNKVTEKGKDVELRCDPISGHTALYWYRQSLGQGLEFLIYFQGNSAPDKSGLPSDRFSAERTGGSVSTLTIQRTQQEDSAVYLCASSLLGPSGYNEQFFGPGTRLTVL.

V gene TRBV27 combines with J gene TRBJ2-6; D is unresolved. Germline values: CDR1 MNHEY, CDR2 SMNVEV (reference sequence). Trimming took off 3 bases at V and 0 bases at J, with 9 bases between the two ends. CDR3 length: 16 amino acids. Here the CDR3 DNA reads TGTGCCAGCAGTTTCCTTTCTGCCTCTGGGGCCAACGTCCTGACTTTC. It specifies CASSFLSASGANVLTF.

In the case of this clonotype: Possible read error: a much larger clone is one base away. V and J are TRBV6-1 and TRBJ2-7; either TRBD1 or TRBD2 may supply D (5 bases each). V was clipped by 9 bases and J by 5 bases, with 20 bases between them. The CDR3 is made up of 14 amino acids. Germline CDR1 reads MNHNS; CDR2 reads SASEGT. This chain's CDR3 is CASRNQGSAHEQYF. CDR3 DNA: TGTGCCAGTCGGAATCAGGGTAGCGCCCACGAGCAGTACTTC.

This clonotype was recorded a few times. The rearrangement uses TRBV12-3 or TRBV12-4 and TRBJ2-4; 12 bases align to TRBD1. Unmatched junction bases numbered 4, after V lost 0 bases and J lost 1 base. The CDR3 is made up of 18 amino acids. Here the CDR3 reads CASSLAGQGAKAKNIQYF. In DNA, the CDR3 is TGTGCCAGCAGTTTAGCGGGACAGGGGGCGAAGGCCAAAAACATTCAGTACTTC.

This clonotype was counted many times. The chain combines TRBV20-1 with TRBJ1-1, with TRBD1 identical over 9 bases. CDR1 is DFQATT, CDR2 SNEGSKA, per germline (reference sequence). Unmatched junction bases numbered 9, after V lost 1 base and J lost 0 bases. The CDR3 is 17 amino acids. CDR3 amino acids: CSARGRTGASLNTEAFF. The CDR3 nucleotides read TGCAGTGCTAGAGGCCGGACAGGGGCGTCCCTGAACACTGAAGCTTTCTTT.

This clonotype was detected only once. One base away lies a much larger clone, so this may be a sequencing read error. The V call is TRBV27, the J call TRBJ2-7, with no clear D. Germline lookup yields CDR1 MNHEY and CDR2 SMNVEV (reference sequence). The CDR3 has 11 amino acids. The CDR3 DNA reads TGTGCCACTCGGTCCTCCTACGAGCAGCACTTC. It yields the protein CATRSSYEQHF.

The chain is built from TRBV12-3 or TRBV12-4 and TRBJ1-4, with 7 bases matching TRBD1. Trimming took 6 bases from V and 0 from J; bases not matched to a gene: 10. The length of the CDR3 is 17 residues. The CDR3 bases are TGTGCCAGCAGGCCTCAGCAGGGGGTCTCAACTAATGAAAAACTGTTTTTT. Encoded protein: CASRPQQGVSTNEKLFF.

This clonotype was seen at least ten times. The rearrangement uses TRBV5-1 and TRBJ2-1; possible D gene TRBD2, 6 bases. The CDR3 contains 14 residues. The ends were cut back, 0 bases at V and 3 bases at J, with 7 bases in the middle. Germline V lookup: CDR1 SGHRS, CDR2 YFSETQ. In nucleotides, the CDR3 is TGCGCCAGCAGCTTGGCGGGGGACTACAATGAGCAGTTCTTC. It specifies CASSLAGDYNEQFF.

In this sample, this clonotype turned up many times. The CDR3 loop reads CASSLIRRGDRDNQETQYF. CDR3 nucleotide sequence: TGTGCCAGCAGCTTAATACGCCGGGGAGACCGGGACAACCAAGAGACCCAGTACTTC. The chain joins TRBV7-3 to TRBJ2-5; D is perhaps TRBD1 (6 bases). Trimming pared 1 base from V and 0 bases from J, leaving 21 bases between. This CDR3 is 19 amino acids long. In germline, CDR1 is SGHTA, CDR2 FQGTGA.

The chain carries TRBV27 and TRBJ2-7; maybe TRBD2 (6 bases). The germline V gene has CDR1 MNHEY and CDR2 SMNVEV (reference sequence). V was shortened by 8 bases and J by 2 bases, with 19 bases between the two germline ends. The CDR3 has 15 residues. The CDR3 nucleotides are TGTGCCAGCGGCCCGCGGGGATTAGGGCCCTACGAGCAGTACTTC. This codes for CASGPRGLGPYEQYF.

The chain is built from TRBV7-6 and TRBJ2-1, with D unclear. The CDR3 is made up of 14 amino acids. Germline CDR1 is SGHVS and CDR2 is FNYEAQ. V gave up 5 bases and J gave up 10 bases, with 18 bases separating them. The CDR3 spells CASSPIRSPGEQFF. The CDR3 nucleotides read TGTGCCAGCAGCCCTATACGCTCACCCGGGGAGCAGTTCTTC.

This clonotype was seen a handful of times. This chain's CDR3 is CASSPGQGKVAGELFF. CDR3 in DNA: TGCGCCAGCAGCCCCGGACAGGGGAAGGTGGCGGGGGAGCTGTTTTTT. The chain uses TRBV5-1 and TRBJ2-2, with 9 nucleotides matching TRBD1. This CDR3 has 16 residues. The V gene's germline CDR1 is SGHRS and CDR2 YFSETQ. V trimming: 4 bases; J trimming: 8 bases; junction bases outside the gene matches: 12.

This clonotype was seen only a few times. This CDR3 reads CASSAIIFSVKGTDTQYF. CDR3 coding DNA: TGTGCCAGCAGTGCGATAATATTTAGCGTCAAGGGCACAGATACGCAGTATTTT. This chain links TRBV6-1 with TRBJ2-3; TRBD2 is a possible D gene (5 bases). This CDR3 contains 18 residues. CDR1 and CDR2 from the germline V gene are MNHNS and SASEGT. Trimming stripped 4 bases from V and 1 base from J, with 21 bases between.

This clonotype occurred a few times. The V gene is TRBV5-1, the J gene TRBJ2-1; 7 nucleotides match TRBD2. From germline, CDR1 is SGHRS and CDR2 YFSETQ. CDR3 length equals 15 residues. V dropped 0 bases and J dropped 5; count of bases not matched to a gene: 5. The CDR3 DNA reads as TGCGCCAGCAGCTTGGCAGCGGGAAGCCACAATGAGCAGTTCTTC. Its translation: CASSLAAGSHNEQFF.

In its sample, this clonotype was seen many times. This chain connects TRBV4-2 to TRBJ2-5; D is possibly TRBD2 (6 bases). Trimming took 4 bases from V and 1 from J, leaving 16 bases between them. CDR1 LGHNA and CDR2 YNFKEQ come from the germline V gene. The CDR3 runs 16 residues. In DNA form, the CDR3 reads TGTGCCAGCAGCCCAAAAATACGGGACTTCCAAGAGACCCAGTACTTC. It codes for CASSPKIRDFQETQYF.

This clonotype was detected many times. This sequence joins TRBV7-9 and TRBJ2-1; 9 positions agree with TRBD2. Germline V gene sequence: CDR1 SEHNR, CDR2 FQNEAQ (reference sequence). The CDR3 totals 15 residues. The V gene end was trimmed by 4 bases and the J gene end by 5 bases; junction bases not matched to a gene: 6. The DNA of the CDR3 is TGTGCCAGCAGCTCCGGACTAGCGAGAGACAATGAGCAGTTCTTC. Amino acid sequence: CASSSGLARDNEQFF.

This clonotype was counted ten times or more. This chain joins TRBV5-1 and TRBJ1-1; 7 bases align to TRBD1. This CDR3 has 15 residues. V shed 0 bases, J shed 4 bases, and the junction held 6 bases outside the gene matches. From germline, CDR1 is SGHRS and CDR2 YFSETQ. CDR3 coding DNA: TGCGCCAGCAGCTTGGAAGGGGGCGCGGGCACTGAAGCTTTCTTT. Translated: CASSLEGGAGTEAFF.

This clonotype was seen more than once but under ten times. CDR3 nucleotide sequence: TGCAGCGTTGTAGGCGGCCGTAGCACAGATACGCAGTATTTT. Translated: CSVVGGRSTDTQYF. This rearrangement joins TRBV29-1 to TRBJ2-3; D remains unclear. Germline V CDR1 and CDR2: SQVTM, ANQGSEA. V was shortened by 4 bases and J by 0 bases, with 11 bases between the two germline ends. There are 14 residues in the CDR3.

The chain joins TRBV10-3 to TRBJ2-5; 8 bases align to TRBD1. V lost 3 bases to trimming and J lost 1 base; unmatched junction nucleotides: 7. CDR3 size: 16 residues. Germline assignment: CDR1 ENHRY and CDR2 SYGVKD. CDR3 sequence reads: CAISDSWGTGQETQYF. Written as DNA, the CDR3 is TGTGCCATCAGTGACTCATGGGGGACAGGCCAAGAGACCCAGTACTTC.

The chain employs TRBV3-1 and TRBJ2-1, with 11 bases lining up with TRBD2. The CDR3 sequence is 16 residues long. Germline CDR1 LGHDT, CDR2 YNNKEL (reference sequence). V trimming: 4 bases; J trimming: 8 bases; junction bases outside the gene matches: 10. The CDR3 bases are TGTGCCAGCAGCCCAACTACTAGCGGGAGTGGGGATGAGCAGTTCTTC. Residues: CASSPTTSGSGDEQFF.

This clonotype was picked up many times. The V call is TRBV30, the J call TRBJ1-1; D unresolved. V was clipped by 5 bases and J by 3 bases, with 13 bases between them. The germline CDR1 and CDR2 sequences are GTSNPN and SVGIG (reference sequence). The CDR3 extends over 13 amino acids. The DNA of the CDR3 is TGTGCCTGGTCGACAACCATCGACACTGAAGCTTTCTTT. Protein product: CAWSTTIDTEAFF.

This clonotype was picked up a small number of times. The chain couples TRBV29-1 to TRBJ2-1; D possibly uses TRBD1 or TRBD2 (6 bases each). The V gene lost 4 bases and the J gene lost 9 bases, with 19 bases spanning the gap. Germline V lookup: CDR1 SQVTM, CDR2 ANQGSEA. CDR3 length equals 14 residues. CDR3 sequence reads: CSVVGTPRGGEQFF. In DNA form, the CDR3 reads TGCAGCGTTGTAGGGACACCGAGGGGAGGTGAGCAGTTCTTC.